This TCR beta chain comes out of a study of cytomegalovirus exposure and HLA in healthy donors. Comment on this clone: The antigen is undetermined.

Overall study findings and caveats: The study put 150 to 200 TCR beta chains on its list as cytomegalovirus-associated. While the bulk of TCR sequences proved rare, some public TCRs turned up in many donors.

PCR used 60 Vbeta primers and 13 Jbeta primers. In the original analysis: It was a later analysis that counted roughly 79 million unique TCR beta chains, of which about 10 million were shared. TCRdb's copy holds only in-frame clones and misses some; the assay was immunoSEQ multiplex PCR. The V and J calls and clone size were taken over from that table, and D and trimming were inferred from the DNA. The sample shows 200,000 or so clones, approximately 84% of them seen only once. CDR3 size: 16 residues. The V gene end was trimmed by 3 bases and the J gene end by 0 bases; junction bases not matched to a gene: 3. Germline V lookup: CDR1 SGDLS, CDR2 YYNGEE.

The receptor was derived from a girl under two years old in good health and CMV-seronegative. The chain employs TRBV9 and TRBJ2-1; TRBD2 agrees at 10 bases. The sample comprised PBMCs. CDR3 DNA sequence: TGTGCCAGCAGCGCGACTAGCGGGTCCTCCTACAATGAGCAGTTCTTC. Its translation is CASSATSGSSYNEQFF.